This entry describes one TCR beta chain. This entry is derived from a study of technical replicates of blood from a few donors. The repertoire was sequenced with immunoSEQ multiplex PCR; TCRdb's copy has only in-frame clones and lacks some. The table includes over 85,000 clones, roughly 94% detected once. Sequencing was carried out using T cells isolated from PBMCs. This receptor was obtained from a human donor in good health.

CDR3 sequence: CASSPQEFSYEQYF. DNA of the CDR3: TGTGCCAGCAGTCCCCAGGAATTCTCCTACGAGCAGTACTTC. The rearrangement links TRBV27 to TRBJ2-7, with no clear D. Trimming removed 5 bases from V and 0 bases from J, with 11 bases in between. Per the germline V gene, CDR1 is MNHEY and CDR2 is SMNVEV (reference sequence). The CDR3 contains 14 residues.